The rows below give T cell receptor beta chains drawn from one sample of a study of cytomegalovirus exposure and HLA in healthy donors. Libraries were prepared by immunoSEQ multiplex PCR; TCRdb keeps only in-frame clonotypes and omits some of them. This repertoire shows about 160,000 clones, around four fifths found once; its top ten account for 1.9%. Sequencing was done on a sample of PBMCs. Receptors originate from a man aged 18 to 29 in good health and CMV-seronegative. Both conserved end residues are part of each CDR3. The order of the fields is D gene, clone size, V gene, J gene, CDR3 DNA, CDR3 protein. A D gene is named only where the DNA matches it firmly. Rows may omit the clone size; those that give it use once, few, many or a size class.

>TRBD1|NA|TRBV9|TRBJ2-1
TGTGCCAGCAGCGTGTTACAGGGGGTGGGCAATGAGCAGTTCTTC
CASSVLQGVGNEQFF
>TRBD1|few|TRBV29-1|TRBJ2-7
TGCAGCGTAGCGGGTTACAGGGGGAACGAGCAGTACTTC
CSVAGYRGNEQYF
>NA|NA|TRBV7-9|TRBJ1-2
TGTGCCAGCAGCTTAAGTGACGGAGTACTATATGGCTACACCTTC
CASSLSDGVLYGYTF
>NA|NA|TRBV9|TRBJ2-1
TGTGCCAGCAGTTGGTCCTCGGACTCACACAATGAGCAGTTCTTC
CASSWSSDSHNEQFF
>NA|NA|TRBV7-2|TRBJ1-5
TGTGCCAGCAGCACTGACGGGGTGCGGGGTCAGCCCCAGCATTTT
CASSTDGVRGQPQHF
>NA|NA|TRBV29-1|TRBJ2-7
TGCAGCGTTGCCTGGGGACACACCTACGAGCAGTACTTC
CSVAWGHTYEQYF
>TRBD1|NA|TRBV14|TRBJ2-7
TGTGCCAGCAGCCACCCGGGACAGGGGGCCTCCTACGAGCAGTACTTC
CASSHPGQGASYEQYF
>NA|NA|TRBV18|TRBJ1-1
TGTGCCAGCTCACCCTTCGATCAGGCTGAAGCTTTCTTT
CASSPFDQAEAFF
>NA|NA|TRBV29-1|TRBJ1-3
TGCAGCGCTTCGGCCGGGCAGGGTTTGAACACCATATATTTT
CSASAGQGLNTIYF
>NA|NA|TRBV14|TRBJ2-3
TGTGCCAGCAGCCAGCCTAGCTGGGTCACAGATACGCAGTATTTT
CASSQPSWVTDTQYF
>TRBD2|NA|TRBV7-6|TRBJ2-3
TGTGCCAGCCCCCAGCGGGGGGATCTTTCGGCAGATACGCAGTATTTT
CASPQRGDLSADTQYF
>NA|NA|TRBV19|TRBJ1-5
TGTGCCAGTTCCGGGGGATTCAGTCAGCCCCAGCATTTT
CASSGGFSQPQHF
>NA|NA|TRBV28|TRBJ2-1
TGTGCCAGCACTGTGTCCTCCTACAATGAGCAGTTCTTC
CASTVSSYNEQFF
>TRBD2|NA|TRBV11-2|TRBJ2-3
TGTGCCAGCAGCCCCCTAGCGGGGGGGCCCTCAGATACGCAGTATTTT
CASSPLAGGPSDTQYF
>TRBD1|once|TRBV28|TRBJ1-2
TGTGCCAGCAGTTTGGGACAGGCGTATGGCTACACCTTC
CASSLGQAYGYTF